This TCR beta chain was sequenced during a study of vaccination and CD4 T cells after COVID-19. Whole-study context: The authors exposed cells to overlapping spike peptides derived from SARS-CoV-2, HCoV-NL63, HCoV-OC43 and HCoV-229E.

Regarding this clonotype: Its antigen is not known.

The CDR3 covers 11 residues. V was cut by 3 bases and J by 1 base, with 3 bases left in between. Germline assignment: CDR1 GTSNPN and CDR2 SVGIG (reference sequence). Cultured CD4+ T-cell DNA underwent Oncomine TCR Beta short-read sequencing. Extraction of genomic DNA was performed on cultured CD4+ T cells. TCRdb re-called the PCR reads with MiXCR, one entry per CDR3 protein. The data contain some 15,000 distinct CDR3 sequences, under 40% of them singletons. Treatment noted: approximately 9-day PBMC culture with coronavirus spike peptide pools or control peptides (ViraFEST assay). Under the ViraFEST approach, antigen-specific T cells were expanded with peptide pools and TCRs subsequently sequenced. A few million PBMCs per well were cultured with 7.5 to 10 IU/ml IL-2 and roughly 10 ug/ml peptide pools.

The chain uses TRBV30 and TRBJ1-1; no clear D gene. The receptor was derived from a human donor with COVID-19. Sequenced sample: cultured CD4+ T cells from blood. The CDR3 is CAWRWNTEAFF. In DNA form, the CDR3 reads TGTGCCTGGAGGTGGAACACTGAAGCTTTCTTT.